Sequencing of this T cell receptor beta chain was carried out in a study of T cell responses to AZD1222 COVID-19 vaccine. Study-level results: Possibly, clonal diversity was underestimated; donors were largely white British and included more females.

Produced via immunoSEQ multiplex PCR; TCRdb's table is partial and in-frame only. The sample yields some 92,000 clones, about 93% seen once. Details on this clone: What it binds is not known.

J gave up 12 bases and V 5 bases, and 17 bases lay outside the gene matches. This CDR3 is 17 amino acids long. Germline V gives CDR1 SGHTA, CDR2 FQGNSA. The genes are TRBV7-2 and TRBJ2-1; 12 bases line up with TRBD2. This material consisted of peripheral blood, taken on day 0 of MenACWY control vaccination. The origin of this receptor is an adult in good health. The chain's CDR3 is CASSRKVTSGGPQGQFF. In DNA, the CDR3 is TGTGCCAGCAGCCGGAAAGTAACTAGCGGGGGGCCTCAGGGGCAGTTCTTC.